The 20 T cell receptor beta chains below come from one sample, sequenced in a study of long-term antiretroviral therapy in people with HIV. The libraries were made with immunoSEQ v3.0 at survey level. Libraries were prepared by immunoSEQ multiplex PCR; TCRdb keeps only in-frame clonotypes and omits some of them. This sample has roughly 18,000 clones; 90% to 95% occur once, and the top ten carry 8.5% to 10%. The sequenced sample was unsorted PBMCs, obtained 3 years after starting antiretroviral therapy. The receptors stem from a man in his fifties with HIV.

The V gene is TRBV18, the J gene TRBJ2-2, with 11 bases identical to TRBD1. Germline values: CDR1 KGHSH, CDR2 LQKENI. The CDR3 has 15 residues. V was pared by 6 bases and J by 7 bases, with 7 bases of the junction left unmatched. In DNA, the CDR3 is TGTGCCAGCTCGGCCGGACAGGGGGCAATCGGGGAGCTGTTTTTT. This gives the protein CASSAGQGAIGELFF. Together with reference TRBV18 and TRBJ2-2, the CDR3 gives the full variable domain: NAGVMQNPRHLVRRRGQEARLRCSPMKGHSHVYWYRQLPEEGLKFMVYLQKENIIDESGMPKERFSAEFPKEGPSILRIQQVVRGDSAAYFCASSAGQGAIGELFFGEGSRLTVL.

This chain connects TRBV4-1 to TRBJ1-1, with D unclear. Germline values: CDR1 MGHRA, CDR2 YSYEKL. V gave up 0 bases and J gave up 4 bases, with 6 bases separating them. This CDR3 has 13 residues. The CDR3, as DNA: TGCGCCAGCAGCCAAGAGGGGAGCACTGAAGCTTTCTTT. Residues: CASSQEGSTEAFF.

This chain uses TRBV10-2 with TRBJ2-7, with a tentative D call TRBD2 (5 bases). Germline CDR1 WSHSY, CDR2 SAAADI. The V end was cut by 2 bases, the J end by 2 bases, with 13 bases between. This CDR3 has 15 amino acids. Written as DNA, the CDR3 is TGCGCCAGCAGTGAGCCCTCGGGATCCGCCTACGAGCAGTACTTC. Amino acid sequence: CASSEPSGSAYEQYF.

The V gene is TRBV19, the J gene TRBJ1-2; possible D gene TRBD1, 6 bases. This CDR3 is 15 amino acids long. CDR1 and CDR2 (germline): LNHDA, SQIVND (reference sequence). V dropped 3 bases and J dropped 4 bases, with 15 bases sitting between them. The CDR3 nucleotides read TGTGCCAGTAGTATCCACCCGACAGGCGCCTATGGCTACACCTTC. Its protein product is CASSIHPTGAYGYTF.

V gene TRBV21-1 combines with J gene TRBJ1-4; whether TRBD1, the table's D call, matches the DNA was not checked. TRBV21-1 is termed a pseudogene. The CDR3 contains 16 residues. As DNA, the CDR3 is TGTGCCAGCTTGCCCCGGACAAGGGGGTCTAATGAAAAACTGTTTTTT. It is translated as CASLPRTRGSNEKLFF.

This clone came up once. The chain has TRBV5-6 and TRBJ2-7; 10 nucleotides align to TRBD1. Germline loops: CDR1 SGHDT, CDR2 YYEEEE. The V segment lost 2 bases and the J segment 4 bases; nucleotides outside the gene matches: 3. This CDR3 region has 14 residues. The CDR3 coding sequence is TGTGCCAGCAGCTTCGGGACAGGGGAATACGAGCAGTACTTC. It specifies CASSFGTGEYEQYF.

The chain joins TRBV4-1 to TRBJ1-3; D uncertain. V gave up 3 bases and J gave up 9 bases, with 12 bases separating them. This CDR3 region has 13 residues. Per the germline V gene, CDR1 is MGHRA and CDR2 is YSYEKL. Written as DNA, the CDR3 is TGCGCCAGCAGCCAGTGGGTCGAGACCACCATATATTTT. This translates into CASSQWVETTIYF.

This CDR3 is CASSSTVNEQFF. The CDR3 region has the DNA TGTGCCAGCAGCAGTACAGTCAATGAGCAGTTCTTC. This sequence joins TRBV28 and TRBJ2-1; D unresolved. CDR3 length equals 12 residues. The V end lost 6 bases, the J end lost 6 bases, and 9 bases lay between the germline ends. Germline V CDR1 and CDR2: MDHEN, SYDVKM.

This clone was recorded a few times. V is TRBV9 and J is TRBJ2-7; D is possibly TRBD1 or TRBD2 (6 bases each). CDR3 length: 14 amino acids. V was pared by 4 bases and J by 3 bases, with 14 bases between. Germline V gene lookup returns CDR1 SGDLS and CDR2 YYNGEE. The CDR3 nucleotides read TGTGCCAGCAGCCACGGGGGCGAGGGCTACGAGCAGTACTTC. Residues: CASSHGGEGYEQYF.

V gene TRBV6-1 combines with J gene TRBJ2-1; TRBD1 matches 9 bases. CDR1 and CDR2 (germline): MNHNS, SASEGT. Unmatched junction bases numbered 10, after V lost 7 bases and J lost 6 bases. This CDR3 is built from 15 residues. The CDR3 nucleotides are TGTGCCAGCACCGACTGGGACAGGGAAGGCAATGAGCAGTTCTTC. As protein: CASTDWDREGNEQFF.

The chain is built from TRBV29-1 and TRBJ1-4; 10 bases fit TRBD1. V shed 4 bases and J 4 bases; nucleotides not matched to a gene: 3. Germline CDR1 SQVTM, CDR2 ANQGSEA. The CDR3 spans 14 residues. The CDR3 sequence: CSVVGDRGNEKLFF. In nucleotides, the CDR3 is TGCAGCGTTGTGGGGGACAGGGGTAATGAAAAACTGTTTTTT.

The chain recombines TRBV15 with TRBJ2-6, with D unresolved. Trimming cost V 6 bases and J 0 bases, with 3 bases left between them. The germline gives CDR1 LNHNV, CDR2 YYDKDF (reference sequence). The CDR3 contains 13 residues. CDR3 region: CATSVSGANVLTF. The CDR3 region has the DNA TGTGCCACCAGTGTCTCTGGGGCCAACGTCCTGACTTTC.

The CDR3 loop is CASSEFQLWGQELGKSPLHF. In nucleotides, the CDR3 is TGTGCCAGCAGTGAATTTCAACTTTGGGGACAGGAACTAGGGAAGTCACCCCTCCACTTT. V is TRBV2 and J is TRBJ1-6, with TRBD1 identical over 8 bases. Trimming removed 2 bases from V and 10 bases from J; junction bases left unmatched: 22. Germline V gene data show CDR1 as SNHLY and CDR2 as FYNNEI. The CDR3 runs 20 residues.

This clone was observed once. V is TRBV27 and J is TRBJ2-7; D unresolved. This CDR3 comprises 13 residues. V was cut by 4 bases and J by 4 bases, with 11 bases left in between. Germline V gives CDR1 MNHEY, CDR2 SMNVEV (reference sequence). The CDR3 bases are TGTGCCAGCAGTTCCAATCAGATGTACGAGCAGTACTTC. Amino acid sequence: CASSSNQMYEQYF.

V gene TRBV4-3 combines with J gene TRBJ1-5, with 7 nucleotides matching TRBD1. The trim removed 1 base at V and 3 bases at J, leaving 15 bases unmatched. The germline V gene has CDR1 LGHNA and CDR2 YSLEER. The CDR3 consists of 19 residues. Here the CDR3 reads CASSQAYRGPEDLNQPQHF. CDR3 nucleotides: TGCGCCAGCAGCCAAGCTTACAGGGGCCCCGAGGATCTCAATCAGCCCCAGCATTTT.

The genes are TRBV5-1 and TRBJ2-3, with 11 bases matching TRBD2. Germline CDR1 reads SGHRS; CDR2 reads YFSETQ. CDR3 size: 14 residues. Trimming took 5 bases from V and 4 from J; bases not matched to a gene: 3. CDR3 DNA sequence: TGCGCCAGCAGATCTAGCGGGGGGCCAGATACGCAGTATTTT. This gives the protein CASRSSGGPDTQYF.

The chain carries TRBV7-9 and TRBJ2-3; D may be TRBD2 (6 bases). This CDR3 has 16 residues. V was trimmed by 5 bases and J by 0 bases, leaving 15 bases between them. Germline CDR1 reads SEHNR; CDR2 reads FQNEAQ (reference sequence). The CDR3, as DNA: TGTGCCAGCAGCACCTGGGGGGAGGAGAGCACAGATACGCAGTATTTT. Translation: CASSTWGEESTDTQYF.

The chain combines TRBV9 with TRBJ2-1, with TRBD2 identical over 9 bases. From germline, CDR1 is SGDLS and CDR2 YYNGEE. This CDR3 is 16 amino acids long. V trimming: 3 bases; J trimming: 1 base; junction bases outside the gene matches: 5. CDR3 DNA sequence: TGTGCCAGCAGCGGTTTGACTAGCGGTTCCTACAATGAGCAGTTCTTC. Encoded protein: CASSGLTSGSYNEQFF.

V is TRBV10-3 and J is TRBJ1-1; D not resolved. This CDR3 is built from 13 residues. Looked up from germline, CDR1 is ENHRY and CDR2 is SYGVKD. V gave up 0 bases and J gave up 5 bases, with 7 bases separating them. DNA for the CDR3: TGTGCCATCAGTGAGTCGGTCCAGACTGAAGCTTTCTTT. Amino acids: CAISESVQTEAFF.

The chain uses TRBV27 and TRBJ1-5, with TRBD1 identical over 9 bases. Germline CDR1 reads MNHEY; CDR2 reads SMNVEV (reference sequence). CDR3 length: 12 residues. V shed 6 bases and J 10 bases; nucleotides not matched to a gene: 4. CDR3 loop: CASRGQGGPQHF. Here the CDR3 DNA reads TGTGCCAGCAGGGGACAGGGAGGACCCCAGCATTTT.